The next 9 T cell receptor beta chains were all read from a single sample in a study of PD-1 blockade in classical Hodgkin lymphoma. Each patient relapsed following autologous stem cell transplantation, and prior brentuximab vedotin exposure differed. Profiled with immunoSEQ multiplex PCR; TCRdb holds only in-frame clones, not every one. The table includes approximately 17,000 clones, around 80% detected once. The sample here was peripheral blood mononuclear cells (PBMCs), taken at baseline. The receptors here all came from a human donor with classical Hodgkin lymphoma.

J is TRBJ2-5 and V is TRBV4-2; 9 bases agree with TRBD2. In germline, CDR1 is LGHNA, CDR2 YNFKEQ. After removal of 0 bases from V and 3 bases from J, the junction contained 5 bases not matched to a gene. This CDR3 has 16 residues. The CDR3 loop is CASSQDWGGGEETQYF. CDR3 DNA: TGTGCCAGCAGCCAAGACTGGGGCGGGGGGGAAGAGACCCAGTACTTC.

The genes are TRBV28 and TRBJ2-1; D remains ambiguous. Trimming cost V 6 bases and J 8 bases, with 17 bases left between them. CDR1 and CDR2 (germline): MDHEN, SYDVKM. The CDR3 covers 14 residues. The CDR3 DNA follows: TGTGCCAGCAGGACGCCCACCCCCTTTGATGAGCAGTTCTTC. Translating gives CASRTPTPFDEQFF.

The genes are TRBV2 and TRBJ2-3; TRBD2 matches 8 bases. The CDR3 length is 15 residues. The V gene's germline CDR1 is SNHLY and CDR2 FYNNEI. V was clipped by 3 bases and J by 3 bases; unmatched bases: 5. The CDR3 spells CASSESSGLTDTQYF. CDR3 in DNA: TGTGCCAGCAGTGAGTCTAGCGGGTTAACAGATACGCAGTATTTT.

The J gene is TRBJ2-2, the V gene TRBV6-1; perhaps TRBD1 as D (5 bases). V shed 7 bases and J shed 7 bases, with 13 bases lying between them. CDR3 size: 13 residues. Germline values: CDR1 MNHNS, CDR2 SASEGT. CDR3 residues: CASTRPRGGELFF. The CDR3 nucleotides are TGTGCCAGCACCCGACCTAGGGGCGGGGAGCTGTTTTTT.

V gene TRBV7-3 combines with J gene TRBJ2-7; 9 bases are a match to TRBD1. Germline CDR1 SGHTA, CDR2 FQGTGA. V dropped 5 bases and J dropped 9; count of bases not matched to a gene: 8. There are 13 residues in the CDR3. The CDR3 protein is CASSPGQGFSQYF. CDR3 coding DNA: TGTGCCAGCAGCCCTGGACAGGGGTTTTCGCAGTACTTC.

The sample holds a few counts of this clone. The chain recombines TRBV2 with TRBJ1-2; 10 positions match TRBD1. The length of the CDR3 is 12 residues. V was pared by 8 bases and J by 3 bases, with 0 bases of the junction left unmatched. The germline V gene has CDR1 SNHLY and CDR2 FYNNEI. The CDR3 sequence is CASGQGDYGYTF. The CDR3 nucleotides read TGTGCCAGCGGACAGGGGGACTATGGCTACACCTTC.

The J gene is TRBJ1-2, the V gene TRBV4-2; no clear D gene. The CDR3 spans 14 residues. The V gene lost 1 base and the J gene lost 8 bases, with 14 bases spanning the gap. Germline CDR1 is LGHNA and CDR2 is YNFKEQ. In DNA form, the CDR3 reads TGTGCCAGCAGCCAAGTTATGGGTCTGGGCGGCTACACCTTC. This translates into CASSQVMGLGGYTF.

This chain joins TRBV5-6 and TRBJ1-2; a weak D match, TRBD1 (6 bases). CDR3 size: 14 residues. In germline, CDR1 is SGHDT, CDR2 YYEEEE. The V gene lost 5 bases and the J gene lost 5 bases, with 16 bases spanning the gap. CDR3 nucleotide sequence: TGTGCCAGCAGTCCACAGGGAAACACTTATGGCTACACCTTC. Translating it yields CASSPQGNTYGYTF.

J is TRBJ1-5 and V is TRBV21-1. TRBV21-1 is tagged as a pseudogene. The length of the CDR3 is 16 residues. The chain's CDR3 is CASSKEGAGSNQPQHF. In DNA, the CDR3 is TGTGCCAGCAGCAAAGAAGGAGCGGGTAGCAATCAGCCCCAGCATTTT.